The 19 T cell receptor beta chains listed next were all sequenced from one sample in a study of T cells in Graves' hyperthyroidism and ophthalmopathy. Authors of the study amplified TCR beta CDR3 regions from RNA transcripts. The TCR CDR3 was amplified in a first-round RT-PCR using the HTBI primer set. TCRdb itself ran the multiplex PCR reads through MiXCR, one entry per CDR3 protein. In the table there are approximately 300,000 distinct CDR3 sequences, around 15% of which are singletons. The sample was blood. Source of these receptors: an older woman with Graves' ophthalmopathy.

The table lists this clonotype with many counts. The chain employs TRBV15 and TRBJ2-5; 10 bases match TRBD2. With 5 bases clipped from V and 2 bases from J, the junction kept 8 bases outside the gene matches. Germline CDR1 LNHNV, CDR2 YYDKDF (reference sequence). The CDR3 is made up of 16 amino acids. As DNA, the CDR3 is TGTGCCACCAGCCAGCCCGGGACTAGCGAACAAGAGACCCAGTACTTC. Encoded protein: CATSQPGTSEQETQYF.

The chain recombines TRBV6-2 or TRBV6-3 with TRBJ2-2; possibly TRBD1 for D (5 bases). V was trimmed by 6 bases and J by 0 bases, leaving 8 bases between them. This CDR3 spans 14 amino acids. Germline CDR1 reads MNHEY; CDR2 reads SVGEGT. This CDR3 reads CASRDRSNTGELFF. The CDR3 DNA reads TGTGCCAGCAGAGACAGATCGAACACCGGGGAGCTGTTTTTT.

This clonotype was counted at least ten times. The CDR3, as DNA: TGCGCCAGCAGCCTCAATCGTGGGACTGGAGAGACCCAGTACTTC. Its translation is CASSLNRGTGETQYF. The rearrangement joins TRBV4-3 to TRBJ2-5, with D possibly matching TRBD2 (6 bases). The germline CDR1 and CDR2 sequences are LGHNA and YSLEER. Trimming stripped 4 bases from V and 4 bases from J, with 16 bases between. The CDR3 is 15 residues long.

The chain links TRBV5-8 to TRBJ1-1, with D perhaps matching TRBD1 (6 bases). The ends were cut back, 4 bases at V and 9 bases at J, with 10 bases in the middle. The CDR3 consists of 11 residues. Germline values: CDR1 SGHTS, CDR2 YDEGEE. CDR3 residues: CASSAGAKAFF. CDR3 coding DNA: TGTGCCAGCAGCGCGGGGGCTAAAGCTTTCTTT.

The V call is TRBV29-1, the J call TRBJ2-2; D is uncertain. The CDR3 runs to 13 residues. Trimming removed 6 bases from V and 6 bases from J, with 14 bases in between. In germline, CDR1 is SQVTM, CDR2 ANQGSEA. Here the CDR3 DNA reads TGCAGCGTCGGCAGTCTGGGCCCCGGGGAGCTGTTTTTT. This gives the protein CSVGSLGPGELFF.

This clonotype has a handful of counts. This chain uses TRBV19 with TRBJ1-1, with 11 nucleotides matching TRBD1. In germline, CDR1 is LNHDA, CDR2 SQIVND (reference sequence). The CDR3 totals 16 residues. V trimming: 5 bases; J trimming: 5 bases; junction bases outside the gene matches: 10. The CDR3 protein is CASSPIPGQGDTEAFF. The CDR3 DNA reads TGTGCCAGTAGTCCAATTCCGGGACAGGGGGATACTGAAGCTTTCTTT.

This clonotype was counted ten times or more. CDR3 in amino acids: CASSLTQGLDEKLFF. DNA for the CDR3: TGTGCCAGCTCACTTACACAGGGTTTGGATGAAAAACTGTTTTTT. The gene calls are TRBV18 and TRBJ1-4; a possible D gene is TRBD1 (6 bases). Trimming removed 4 bases from V and 6 bases from J, with 15 bases in between. CDR1 KGHSH and CDR2 LQKENI come from the germline V gene. This CDR3 region has 15 residues.

This clonotype has just a few counts. This chain links TRBV12-3 or TRBV12-4 with TRBJ1-5, with 8 nucleotides matching TRBD1. The junction had 1 base not matched to a gene; V was cut back by 4 bases and J by 2 bases. CDR3 length equals 14 residues. The CDR3 nucleotides read TGTGCCAGCAGTTCACAGGGGGGCAATCAGCCCCAGCATTTT. This gives the protein CASSSQGGNQPQHF.

The chain joins TRBV29-1 to TRBJ2-7; D uncertain. V was shortened by 1 base and J by 2 bases, with 9 bases between the two germline ends. Germline V gene lookup returns CDR1 SQVTM and CDR2 ANQGSEA. The CDR3 has 13 residues. In nucleotides, the CDR3 is TGCAGCGTTGAAGGGTCCAGGCCCTACGAGCAGTACTTC. Amino acid sequence: CSVEGSRPYEQYF.

This clonotype was seen at least ten times. The gene calls are TRBV2 and TRBJ1-2; D gene unclear. Trimming stripped 3 bases from V and 3 bases from J, with 8 bases between. Germline CDR1 is SNHLY and CDR2 is FYNNEI. The CDR3 extends over 13 amino acids. CDR3 residues: CASSDDRYYGYTF. CDR3 DNA: TGTGCCAGCAGTGATGACCGGTACTATGGCTACACCTTC.

This clonotype was detected only a few times. This chain connects TRBV6-1 to TRBJ2-7; TRBD1 might be the D (6 bases). Between the trimmed V and J ends, which lost 6 bases and 7 bases, there was a span of 13 bases. CDR3 length equals 12 residues. Germline V gene data show CDR1 as MNHNS and CDR2 as SASEGT. The CDR3 sequence is CASRQPGQEQYF. The CDR3 coding sequence is TGTGCCAGCAGGCAACCGGGACAAGAGCAGTACTTC.

To note about this clonotype: In this CDR3 the conserved last residue, phenylalanine or tryptophan, is missing, so a read error is likely. This sequence joins TRBV4-1 and TRBJ1-1; tentatively, D is TRBD1 (6 bases). Germline-derived CDR1 and CDR2 are MGHRA and YSYEKL. The CDR3 consists of 13 residues. With 4 bases removed from V and 4 bases from J, the gap between germline ends came to 10 bases. The DNA of the CDR3 is TGCGCCAGCAGCCTGGACAGTGGCACTGAAGCTTTCTCT. It translates to CASSLDSGTEAFS.

The V call is TRBV4-3, the J call TRBJ1-4; D unclear. V lost 0 bases and J 4 bases, leaving 9 bases between the germline ends. The CDR3 loop spans 15 amino acids. Germline CDR1 is LGHNA and CDR2 is YSLEER. CDR3 in DNA: TGCGCCAGCAGCCAAGATGCACTGCGTAATGAAAAACTGTTTTTT. Its protein product is CASSQDALRNEKLFF.

This clonotype was observed many times. The V gene is TRBV20-1, the J gene TRBJ2-3, with D possibly matching TRBD2 (5 bases). V lost 5 bases, J lost 2 bases, and 17 bases lay in between. The CDR3 extends over 15 amino acids. Germline V CDR1 and CDR2: DFQATT, SNEGSKA (reference sequence). In DNA form, the CDR3 reads TGCAGTGCTCGCCCTAGCAGCCTGCTCACAGATACGCAGTATTTT. As protein: CSARPSSLLTDTQYF.

This rearrangement joins TRBV19 to TRBJ1-2, with D hard to call. CDR1 and CDR2 (germline): LNHDA, SQIVND (reference sequence). Trimming left V 7 bases short and J 7 bases short, with 13 bases between. This CDR3 contains 12 residues. The CDR3 here is CASNGRLGGYTF. The CDR3 DNA is TGTGCCAGTAACGGGAGGCTCGGTGGCTACACCTTC.

This clonotype was observed a few times. V and J are TRBV10-1 and TRBJ1-1; 7 bases align to TRBD1. CDR3 size: 15 residues. The V gene's germline CDR1 is WNHNN and CDR2 SYGVQD (reference sequence). The ends lost 6 bases at V and 1 base at J; junction bases unmatched: 8. The CDR3 sequence is CASRPKQGSNTEAFF. For the CDR3, the DNA is TGCGCCAGCAGGCCGAAACAGGGGTCGAACACTGAAGCTTTCTTT.

This clonotype showed up many times. This chain connects TRBV18 to TRBJ2-5, with a possible D match to TRBD2 (6 bases). CDR3 length equals 12 residues. V dropped 2 bases and J dropped 5 bases, with 6 bases sitting between them. Per the germline V gene, CDR1 is KGHSH and CDR2 is LQKENI. The CDR3 DNA reads TGTGCCAGCTCACCAGCGGGGGAGACCCAGTACTTC. This sequence encodes CASSPAGETQYF.

This chain connects TRBV6-1 to TRBJ1-1; maybe TRBD1 (6 bases). Germline V CDR1 and CDR2: MNHNS, SASEGT. The length of the CDR3 is 15 residues. V was cut by 3 bases and J by 0 bases, with 11 bases left in between. CDR3 sequence reads: CASSEDGQLNTEAFF. The CDR3 coding sequence is TGTGCCAGCAGTGAGGACGGACAGCTGAACACTGAAGCTTTCTTT.

As concerns this clonotype: A much larger clone sits a single nucleotide away, making a read error possible. The rearrangement joins TRBV24-1 to TRBJ2-3; weak D call: TRBD2 (5 bases). The CDR3 sequence is 14 residues long. Germline values: CDR1 KGHDR, CDR2 SFDVKD. V shed 3 bases and J shed 7 bases, with 13 bases lying between them. As DNA, the CDR3 is TGTGCCACCAGTGATGAGGGCAGAGGGTATACGCAGTATTTT. Translated, it gives CATSDEGRGYTQYF.